The rows below give T cell receptor beta chains drawn from one sample of a study of shared clonotypes between healthy human individuals. Measured with immunoSEQ multiplex PCR; TCRdb has only the in-frame clones, and not every one. The sample has some 2,400,000 clones; approximately 96% are singletons. Sequencing was performed on naive CD4+ T cells sorted from blood. The source is a man in his late teens or twenties in good health. Each CDR3 is given with its conserved first and last residue. The D gene is left open where the match is weak. For some rows the clone size is stated as once, few or many, or as a class when expanded; others skip it.

j_call d_call cdr3_length clone_size v_call cdr3_nt cdr3_aa
TRBJ1-6 - 14 - TRBV6-4 TGTGCCAGCAGGAATGGACCCGGGGATTCACCCCTCCACTTT CASRNGPGDSPLHF
TRBJ2-7 - 14 - TRBV5-1 TGCGCCAGCAGCTCTGGGCAGGGCACCTACGAGCAGTACTTC CASSSGQGTYEQYF
TRBJ2-5 TRBD2 17 - TRBV7-8 TGTGCCAGCAGCTTCGGGGGACTAGCGGGATGGTCTGGAACCCAGTACTTC CASSFGGLAGWSGTQYF
TRBJ1-1 TRBD1 13 - TRBV7-9 TGTGCCAGCAGGGAACAGGGACAGGGTGAAGCTTTCTTT CASREQGQGEAFF
TRBJ2-1 - 19 - TRBV21-1 TGTGCCAGCAGCAAAGTGAGACTAGCGGGAGGCCGGGCCTACAATGAGCAGTTCTTC CASSKVRLAGGRAYNEQFF
TRBJ1-4 - 16 - TRBV30 TGTGCCTGGAATTTTCCCGACAGAGCAACTAATGAAAAACTGTTTTTT CAWNFPDRATNEKLFF
TRBJ2-3 - 13 - TRBV10-3 TGTGCCATCACCGCTGGGGGCGGAGATACGCAGTATTTT CAITAGGGDTQYF
TRBJ2-7 TRBD1 12 once TRBV29-1 TGCAGCGTCGAACAGGGGGCGCAAGAGCAGTACTTC CSVEQGAQEQYF
TRBJ2-3 TRBD2 14 - TRBV29-1 TGCAGCGTTCCTAGCGGGGGCTCCACAGATACGCAGTATTTT CSVPSGGSTDTQYF
TRBJ2-3 TRBD2 16 - TRBV7-2 TGTGCCAGCAACGCGGGCGGGACTAGGAGCACAGATACGCAGTATTTT CASNAGGTRSTDTQYF
TRBJ1-1 - 13 - TRBV10-1 TGCGCCAGCAGTAGGACACGGAACACTGAAGCTTTCTTT CASSRTRNTEAFF
TRBJ2-5 TRBD2 12 - TRBV30 TGTGCCTGGAGTGAGCGGGGGGAGACCCAGTACTTC CAWSERGETQYF
TRBJ1-1 - 14 - TRBV19 TGTGCCAGTAGTGACCTCTGGAAGGGGGTTGAAGCTTTCTTT CASSDLWKGVEAFF
TRBJ2-7 - 13 - TRBV7-3 TGTGCCAGCAGCTTAATGCAGGGAAGGGAGCAGTACTTC CASSLMQGREQYF
TRBJ1-6 - 14 - TRBV5-1 TGCGCCAGCAGCTTGGGGCAGGAGAATTCACCCCTCCACTTT CASSLGQENSPLHF
TRBJ2-7 - 16 - TRBV19 TGTGCCAGTAGTAACCGACCTGGGCAGGGCCCCGACGAGCAGTACTTC CASSNRPGQGPDEQYF
TRBJ1-2 - 13 - TRBV27 TGTGCCAGCAGTCCGTCCGTCGGGTATGGCTACACCTTC CASSPSVGYGYTF
TRBJ2-6 - 17 - TRBV25-1 TGTGCCAGCAGTGACTACAGGGAGAGCTCTGGGGCCAACGTCCTGACTTTC CASSDYRESSGANVLTF
TRBJ1-2 - 13 - TRBV28 TGTGCCAGCACCCCGACTGAACTCTATGGCTACACCTTC CASTPTELYGYTF
TRBJ1-5 - 10 - TRBV28 TGTGCCAGCAGTTTAAATCCCCAGCATTTT CASSLNPQHF
TRBJ1-1 TRBD1 17 - TRBV5-6 TGTGCCAGCAGCTTTGGGGGACAGGGGGCTTTAAAGACTGAAGCTTTCTTT CASSFGGQGALKTEAFF
TRBJ2-2 TRBD1 15 once TRBV5-1 TGCGCCAGCAGCTACCAACAGGGGTTCACCGGGGAGCTGTTTTTT CASSYQQGFTGELFF
TRBJ1-1 TRBD1 18 - TRBV9 TGTGCCAGCAGCGTAGTTACGGGACAGGGTTCTATGAACACTGAAGCTTTCTTT CASSVVTGQGSMNTEAFF
TRBJ2-2 - 14 - TRBV18 TGTGCCAGCTCACCACAGGCTAACACCGGGGAGCTGTTTTTT CASSPQANTGELFF
TRBJ2-1 - 16 once TRBV5-6 TGTGCCAGCAGCCTGGGGTCACCCCAATCCTACAATGAGCAGTTCTTC CASSLGSPQSYNEQFF
TRBJ2-7 TRBD2 15 - TRBV19 TGTGCCAGTAGTACGCAAAGCGGGAGCCCCTACGAGCAGTACTTC CASSTQSGSPYEQYF
TRBJ1-1 - 13 once TRBV6-5 TGTGCCGTCTCGGGGGCTTTAAGGACTGAAGCTTTCTTT CAVSGALRTEAFF
TRBJ1-6 - 12 - TRBV28 TGTGCCAGCAGTCCACTGGAAAGACCCCTCCACTTT CASSPLERPLHF